The present T cell receptor beta chain was sequenced within a study of shared clonotypes between healthy human individuals. Trimming removed 2 bases from V and 6 bases from J; junction bases left unmatched: 15. CDR3 length equals 19 residues. From germline, CDR1 is SGDLS and CDR2 YYNGEE. Overall study findings and caveats: Blood was the only sampled material, and tissue repertoires likely differ.

The data were produced by immunoSEQ multiplex PCR, yet TCRdb's version contains in-frame clones alone and is incomplete. The sample holds fewer than 1.8 million clones; around 98.5% are singletons and the top ten take about 0.4%. Worth noting for this clone: Its specificity is not known.

The chain recombines TRBV9 with TRBJ2-7; 15 nucleotides line up with TRBD2. Sequencing was done on a sample of naive CD4+ T cells sorted from blood. Subset indicated: CD45RA+ positively selected. This clonotype was obtained from a man aged 30-40 years in good health. CDR3 loop: CASSVSPTGLAGGPVEQYF. The CDR3 DNA follows: TGTGCCAGCAGCGTGAGCCCCACCGGACTAGCGGGAGGGCCGGTCGAGCAGTACTTC.